This T cell receptor (beta chain) came from a study of blood T cells in healthy people across ages (dated by TCRdb to between 2014 and 2017). Study-level background: In model experiments, template switching captured about one uniquely barcoded TCR beta cDNA molecule for every two T cells. Donors were grouped into four age groups: young (average roughly 17 years), middle-aged (over 35), aged (around 60) and long-lived (82). Age-related changes in TCR beta repertoire diversity were measured in the study by deep sequencing normalized with unique cDNA molecular identifiers. Donors of different ages were randomly distributed across sequencing lanes to avoid experimental bias. Two additional independent replicas of 1 million unique cDNA reads from the same blood draw were analyzed for two donors (one aged 18 to 30 and one aged 80 or older). What the research found in general, with its limitations: Estimates of total diversity based on one million sequenced T cells were considered lower bounds and underestimates. Donor CMV infection status was unknown, potentially confounding age-related changes in expanded clonotypes. Since profiling was done on bulk unsorted PBMCs, naive and antigen-experienced compartments could not be conclusively compared. As age increased, observed TCR beta diversity per million T cells dropped in a roughly linear way, and a significant reduction was already evident by age around 41. Observed TCR beta diversity correlated strongly with the percentage of naive T cells measured by flow cytometry. Compared with the aged group, the long-lived group had more naive CD4+ T cells, fewer expanded clones and increased TCR diversity, suggesting age selection.

V gives up 4 bases and J gives up 1 base, and the segment between their germline ends measures 11 bases. Based on the germline V gene, the CDR1 and CDR2 sequences are SGHRS and YFSETQ. The CDR3 contains 14 residues, cysteine and phenylalanine counted. The sequence is cut down to CDR3 DNA, 42 bases in frame from base 1. The roughly 42 donors, aged about 6 to 100 years, were systemically healthy Caucasian individuals from Russia. About 9.8 milliliters of peripheral blood were drawn from each donor into EDTA-treated Vacutainer tubes. Ficoll-Paque density-gradient centrifugation was used to isolate PBMCs, with at least 7 million obtained per sample. Trizol reagent was used to extract total RNA from PBMCs, with at least 5 micrograms per sample. The percentages of naive CD45RAhigh/CD27high T cells were determined by flow cytometry on a PBMC aliquot from every donor. In its sample, this clonotype was seen a few times. Its antigen is not yet known. Per-nucleotide qualities are absent, and no much larger clonotype sits a single base away.

Library creation used 5' RACE. The instrument given in TCRdb is Illumina HiSeq 2500. A second PCR of 7 to 11 cycles was performed with a sample-barcoded 5' primer and a J-beta primer mix. Each TCR beta cDNA molecule received a unique molecular identifier from a template-switch 5' adaptor carrying 12 random nucleotides. Each sample yielded at least 3 million CDR3-containing paired-end reads. All of the RNA was converted into first-strand cDNA using the Mint cDNA synthesis kit, with a TRBC-specific oligonucleotide serving as the primer. All cDNA was treated with uracil-DNA glycosylase and then went through a first 18-cycle PCR with the universal primers M1SS and BC2_uni_R. From the authors' description of their analysis: Normalization of each sample was performed by random selection of 1 million high-quality reads, each carrying a distinct molecular identifier. Instead of being binned into consensus sequences, reads with shared molecular identifiers were discarded. MiTCR, with a Q25 quality threshold and the strictest error-elimination algorithm, was used for CDR3 identification, clonotype clustering and error correction. Lower-bound total TCR beta diversity was estimated with a nonparametric unseen species model using Euler transformation. TCRdb passed the public sequencing reads through fastp at Q25 and MiXCR, retaining productive beta sequences. Rows matching on CDR3 protein sequence are summarized as one entry with the most common DNA and genes. The V and J calls come from TCRdb's annotation, not from the publication. The sample contains over 1.5 million distinct CDR3 sequences, about 50% of them found a single time. Approximately 2.1% of the sample belongs to the ten largest clones.

Rearrangement joined TRBV5-1 to TRBJ2-5; the D segment cannot be called with confidence. The sample was blood. The clonotype originates from a woman aged 40 to 50 in good health. The nucleotides are TGCGCCAGCAGCGTCCGTCTCCGCCAAGAGACCCAGTACTTC. It is translated as CASSVRLRQETQYF.